The 25 T cell receptor beta chains presented below share a single source sample, sequenced in a study of cytomegalovirus exposure and HLA in healthy donors. Sequencing was performed with immunoSEQ multiplex PCR; in TCRdb, only in-frame clones are kept and a portion is missing. The sample lists approximately 41,000 clones; just under 95% were seen once. The sequenced sample was PBMCs. All receptors come from a man aged 18-30 years in good health and CMV-seronegative.

This clone was seen a single time. This chain's CDR3 is CASTKKIANTGELFF. CDR3 nucleotides: TGTGCCAGTACTAAAAAAATAGCGAACACCGGGGAGCTGTTTTTT. V gene TRBV19 combines with J gene TRBJ2-2, with D unresolved. Trimming left V 7 bases short and J 0 bases short, with 12 bases between. Germline lookup yields CDR1 LNHDA and CDR2 SQIVND (reference sequence). The CDR3 extends over 15 amino acids.

This chain joins TRBV28 and TRBJ2-2; TRBD1 agrees at 10 bases. This CDR3 contains 14 residues. J gave up 6 bases and V 6 bases, and 4 bases lay outside the gene matches. Germline values: CDR1 MDHEN, CDR2 SYDVKM. CDR3 sequence: CASRGTGVSGELFF. In DNA, the CDR3 is TGTGCCAGCAGGGGGACAGGGGTCTCCGGGGAGCTGTTTTTT.

This clone turned up a few times. V and J are TRBV27 and TRBJ1-6; no definite D call. This CDR3 is built from 12 residues. CDR1 and CDR2 (germline): MNHEY, SMNVEV (reference sequence). V was cut by 5 bases and J by 4 bases, with 3 bases left in between. The CDR3 spells CASSVYNSPLHF. Here the CDR3 DNA reads TGTGCCAGCAGTGTATATAATTCACCCCTCCACTTT.

Relative to its sample, this clone is medium-sized. The rearrangement joins TRBV6-4 to TRBJ2-1; 10 positions agree with TRBD2. CDR1 and CDR2 from the germline V gene are MRHNA and SNTAGT. CDR3 length: 15 amino acids. Trimming took 0 bases from V and 8 from J; bases not matched to a gene: 4. Here the CDR3 reads CASSDSTSGEDEQFF. DNA for the CDR3: TGTGCCAGCAGTGACTCCACTAGCGGGGAAGATGAGCAGTTCTTC.

J is TRBJ2-5 and V is TRBV4-2, with a weak D call TRBD2 (5 bases). V lost 0 bases to trimming and J lost 5 bases, with 13 bases between them. The CDR3 runs 15 residues. The germline gives CDR1 LGHNA, CDR2 YNFKEQ. CDR3 amino acids: CASSQDFPSMETQYF. The CDR3 DNA reads as TGTGCCAGCAGCCAAGATTTCCCTAGCATGGAGACCCAGTACTTC.

V gene TRBV27 combines with J gene TRBJ1-5; perhaps TRBD1 as D (5 bases). Germline V gives CDR1 MNHEY, CDR2 SMNVEV (reference sequence). The CDR3 runs 15 residues. V was shortened by 3 bases and J by 6 bases, with 15 bases between the two germline ends. The CDR3, as DNA: TGTGCCAGCAGTTTTTCGGGGGTAGGGAGTCAGCCCCAGCATTTT. This encodes CASSFSGVGSQPQHF.

The chain uses TRBV30 and TRBJ1-1, with D maybe TRBD1 (5 bases). V was pared by 0 bases and J by 7 bases, with 9 bases between. CDR1 GTSNPN and CDR2 SVGIG come from the germline V gene (reference sequence). The CDR3 totals 12 residues. Here the CDR3 DNA reads TGTGCCTGGAGTGTACGGGGGATTGAAGCTTTCTTT. It translates to CAWSVRGIEAFF.

This chain connects TRBV20-1 to TRBJ2-5; D not resolved. V was cut by 4 bases and J by 0 bases, with 3 bases left in between. The CDR3 totals 11 residues. Germline assignment: CDR1 DFQATT and CDR2 SNEGSKA (reference sequence). The chain's CDR3 is CSATYQETQYF. The CDR3 DNA sequence: TGCAGTGCTACATACCAAGAGACCCAGTACTTC.

The chain links TRBV4-2 to TRBJ2-3, with D unclear. The CDR3 has 13 residues. Trimming removed 4 bases from V and 3 bases from J, with 8 bases in between. Germline assignment: CDR1 LGHNA and CDR2 YNFKEQ. CDR3 amino acids: CASSPRVTDTQYF. The DNA for the CDR3 is TGTGCCAGCAGCCCTCGGGTGACAGATACGCAGTATTTT.

The chain carries TRBV27 and TRBJ2-7; a weak D match, TRBD1 (6 bases). V lost 3 bases, J lost 1 base, and 7 bases lay in between. This CDR3 is 13 amino acids long. Germline V CDR1 and CDR2: MNHEY, SMNVEV (reference sequence). CDR3 DNA: TGTGCCAGCAGTTTTACAGGGTCCTACGAGCAGTACTTC. Its translation is CASSFTGSYEQYF.

This clone was picked up one time. V and J are TRBV9 and TRBJ2-3, with 10 bases identical to TRBD2. This CDR3 has 18 residues. Germline V gene lookup returns CDR1 SGDLS and CDR2 YYNGEE. V gave up 0 bases and J gave up 3 bases; unmatched junction bases: 10. The CDR3 reads CASSVGSSGGAGTDTQYF. CDR3 DNA: TGTGCCAGCAGCGTAGGGTCCAGCGGGGGGGCCGGAACAGATACGCAGTATTTT.

This clone was recorded only once. The rearrangement links TRBV29-1 to TRBJ1-1; D remains ambiguous. Germline V lookup: CDR1 SQVTM, CDR2 ANQGSEA. CDR3 size: 13 residues. The V and J ends lost 3 bases and 1 base respectively, with 9 bases between them. CDR3 protein: CSVEEVENTEAFF. In DNA, the CDR3 is TGCAGCGTTGAGGAGGTGGAGAACACTGAAGCTTTCTTT.

V usage is TRBV18 and J usage is TRBJ2-5; D ambiguous. Germline V gene data show CDR1 as KGHSH and CDR2 as LQKENI. V lost 2 bases and J 5 bases, leaving 15 bases between the germline ends. This CDR3 has 15 amino acids. Here the CDR3 reads CASSPSSQVDETQYF. CDR3 in DNA: TGTGCCAGCTCACCAAGCTCTCAGGTGGATGAGACCCAGTACTTC.

The rearrangement links TRBV5-6 to TRBJ1-2; TRBD1 matches 7 bases. The CDR3 totals 15 residues. Germline values: CDR1 SGHDT, CDR2 YYEEEE. Germline trimming cut 2 bases from V and 4 bases from J; bases unmatched to any gene: 8. CDR3 DNA sequence: TGTGCCAGCAGCTTTGGTACAGGGGCCACCTATGGCTACACCTTC. It yields the protein CASSFGTGATYGYTF.

The V call is TRBV5-4, the J call TRBJ2-1, with 11 bases fitting TRBD2. CDR1 and CDR2 from the germline V gene are SGHNT and YYREEE (reference sequence). V lost 4 bases, J lost 10 bases, and 16 bases stayed unmatched. CDR3 length: 17 amino acids. This chain's CDR3 is CASSPSLLAGGVLEQFF. CDR3 in DNA: TGTGCCAGCAGCCCCAGTTTGCTAGCGGGGGGCGTACTAGAGCAGTTCTTC.

V is TRBV27 and J is TRBJ1-3; D gene unclear. V lost 6 bases to trimming and J lost 0 bases, with 15 bases between them. Per the germline V gene, CDR1 is MNHEY and CDR2 is SMNVEV (reference sequence). The CDR3 is 16 residues long. The CDR3 coding sequence is TGTGCCAGCAGCCCCCTCCGGGTTGACTCTGGAAACACCATATATTTT. Encoded protein: CASSPLRVDSGNTIYF.

This chain uses TRBV5-1 with TRBJ2-4; possible D gene TRBD1, 6 bases. This CDR3 contains 17 residues. Per germline, CDR1 SGHRS and CDR2 YFSETQ. Trimming pared 0 bases from V and 5 bases from J, leaving 18 bases between. The CDR3 is CASSLEQGDFWENIQYF. The DNA of the CDR3 is TGCGCCAGCAGCTTGGAACAGGGTGATTTTTGGGAAAACATTCAGTACTTC.

The rearrangement links TRBV29-1 to TRBJ1-2; 7 nucleotides match TRBD1. Trimming took 6 bases from V and 4 from J; bases not matched to a gene: 8. The germline V gene encodes CDR1 SQVTM and CDR2 ANQGSEA. The CDR3 consists of 13 residues. The chain's CDR3 is CSVADRVPYGYTF. The CDR3 bases are TGCAGCGTCGCAGACAGGGTACCCTATGGCTACACCTTC.

The V call is TRBV7-8, the J call TRBJ2-2, with a weak D call TRBD1 (6 bases). Germline CDR1 is SGHVS and CDR2 is FQNEAQ. The V end was cut by 0 bases, the J end by 6 bases, with 11 bases between. The CDR3 is made up of 15 amino acids. The chain's CDR3 is CASSLAGTLAGELFF. In DNA form, the CDR3 reads TGTGCCAGCAGCTTAGCCGGGACACTAGCCGGGGAGCTGTTTTTT.

V gene TRBV2 combines with J gene TRBJ1-4, with a weak D call TRBD1 (6 bases). The CDR3 has 14 residues. Trimming left V 1 base short and J 7 bases short, with 10 bases between. Germline CDR1 is SNHLY and CDR2 is FYNNEI. The CDR3 loop is CASSEGRGGEKLFF. CDR3 nucleotides: TGTGCCAGCAGTGAAGGCAGGGGCGGTGAAAAACTGTTTTTT.

The gene calls are TRBV7-2 and TRBJ1-4; 7 bases match TRBD1. The germline CDR1 and CDR2 sequences are SGHTA and FQGNSA. This CDR3 comprises 15 residues. V gave up 3 bases and J gave up 8 bases; unmatched junction bases: 9. For the CDR3, the DNA is TGTGCCAGCAGCTTCAGGCAAGGGGGCGAAGAAAAACTGTTTTTT. This gives the protein CASSFRQGGEEKLFF.

The chain is built from TRBV27 and TRBJ1-4; the D gene is possibly TRBD1 (6 bases). The CDR3 covers 14 residues. V was shortened by 6 bases and J by 4 bases, with 12 bases between the two germline ends. Germline V gives CDR1 MNHEY, CDR2 SMNVEV (reference sequence). CDR3 amino acids: CASRPQGYNEKLFF. Here the CDR3 DNA reads TGTGCCAGCAGGCCCCAGGGGTATAATGAAAAACTGTTTTTT.

This clone came up a few times. The chain carries TRBV4-1 and TRBJ2-2; 9 bases align to TRBD1. The trim removed 5 bases at V and 7 bases at J, leaving 8 bases unmatched. Germline CDR1 is MGHRA and CDR2 is YSYEKL. This CDR3 region has 15 residues. The CDR3 loop reads CASSARDRAGGELFF. CDR3 DNA sequence: TGCGCCAGCAGCGCCCGGGACAGGGCGGGCGGGGAGCTGTTTTTT.

The chain links TRBV5-1 to TRBJ2-3; D not resolved. Looked up from germline, CDR1 is SGHRS and CDR2 is YFSETQ. This CDR3 region has 14 residues. V lost 6 bases, J lost 0 bases, and 11 bases lay in between. CDR3 DNA sequence: TGCGCCAGCACTGCGGAGTCTAGCACAGATACGCAGTATTTT. Its protein is CASTAESSTDTQYF.

The DNA of the CDR3 is TGCGCCAGCAGCTTGGGACCTACAGGGGTCGGGGAGACCCAGTACTTC. It is translated as CASSLGPTGVGETQYF. This chain uses TRBV5-1 with TRBJ2-5; TRBD1 agrees at 7 bases. The CDR3 is made up of 16 amino acids. J gave up 5 bases and V 0 bases, and 10 bases lay outside the gene matches. CDR1 and CDR2 (germline): SGHRS, YFSETQ.